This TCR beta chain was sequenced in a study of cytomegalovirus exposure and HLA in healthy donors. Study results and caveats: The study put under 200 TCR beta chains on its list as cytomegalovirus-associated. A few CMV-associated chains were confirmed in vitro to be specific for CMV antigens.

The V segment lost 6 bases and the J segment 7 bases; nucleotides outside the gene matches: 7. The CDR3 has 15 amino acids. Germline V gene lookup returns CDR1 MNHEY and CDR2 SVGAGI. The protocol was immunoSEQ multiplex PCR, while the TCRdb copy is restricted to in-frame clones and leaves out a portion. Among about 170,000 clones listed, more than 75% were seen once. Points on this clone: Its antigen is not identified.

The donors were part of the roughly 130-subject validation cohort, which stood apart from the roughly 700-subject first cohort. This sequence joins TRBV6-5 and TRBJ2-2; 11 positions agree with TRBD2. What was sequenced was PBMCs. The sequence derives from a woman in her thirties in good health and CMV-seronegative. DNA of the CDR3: TGTGCCAGCAGGCCTCTAGCGGGGGGTTTCGGGGAGCTGTTTTTT. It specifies CASRPLAGGFGELFF.